A selection of T cell receptor beta chains follows, all from one sample in a study of blood T cell repertoires in COVID-19. Produced via immunoSEQ multiplex PCR; TCRdb's table is partial and in-frame only. Among some 250,000 clones listed, around 90% were seen once. Material for sequencing was peripheral blood. These receptors all come from a woman aged 25 to 39 with acute or convalescent COVID-19. The CDR3 runs from the conserved cysteine through the conserved F or W. A D gene is named only where the DNA matches it firmly. Some rows mark clone size as missing; the rest say once, few, many or name a class of expanded clone.

>TRBJ2-7|TRBV11-3|TRBD1|NA
CASSLQDRGREQYF
TGTGCCAGCAGCCTTCAGGACAGGGGGCGCGAGCAGTACTTC
>TRBJ2-7|TRBV3-1/TRBV3-2|TRBD1|NA
CASNLRDRGPRDTRQYF
TGTGCCAGCAATCTCCGGGACAGGGGCCCCCGGGATACTAGGCAGTACTTC
>TRBJ2-7|TRBV29-1|TRBD1|few
CSVEQGAYEQYF
TGCAGCGTTGAACAGGGGGCCTACGAGCAGTACTTC
>TRBJ2-5|TRBV9|TRBD2|NA
CASSVEWGLEFQETQYF
TGTGCCAGCAGCGTAGAGTGGGGACTAGAATTCCAAGAGACCCAGTACTTC
>TRBJ2-5|TRBV3-1/TRBV3-2|NA|NA
CASSQRVPMRETQYF
TGTGCCAGCAGCCAGAGGGTCCCCATGAGGGAGACCCAGTACTTC
>TRBJ1-6|TRBV7-9|NA|NA
CASSFKAREGSPLHF
TGTGCCAGCAGCTTTAAAGCCAGGGAAGGTTCACCCCTCCACTTT
>TRBJ2-2|TRBV7-2|TRBD2|NA
CASSLRGRAPGELFF
TGTGCCAGCAGCTTACGTGGGAGGGCCCCCGGGGAGCTGTTTTTT
>TRBJ2-6|TRBV13|NA|once
CASSLSGANVLTF
TGTGCCAGCAGCCTCTCTGGGGCCAACGTCCTGACTTTC
>TRBJ2-5|TRBV5-1|TRBD1|NA
CASSRDSQETQYF
TGCGCCAGCTCCCGGGACAGCCAAGAGACCCAGTACTTC
>TRBJ1-2|TRBV9|TRBD1|once
CASSARGQGYGYTF
TGTGCCAGCAGCGCGAGGGGACAGGGCTATGGCTACACCTTC
>TRBJ2-7|TRBV10-2|TRBD1|NA
CASRPGQGAHEQYF
TGCGCCAGCAGGCCGGGACAGGGGGCCCACGAGCAGTACTTC
>TRBJ1-1|TRBV19|NA|NA
CASIQRRNTEAFF
TGTGCCAGTATTCAGAGGAGGAACACTGAAGCTTTCTTT
>TRBJ1-1|TRBV19|NA|NA
CASSRGMYSGRMNTEAFF
TGTGCCAGTAGTAGAGGGATGTACAGCGGTCGGATGAACACTGAAGCTTTCTTT
>TRBJ2-7|TRBV12-3/TRBV12-4|TRBD1|NA
CASSRNRGHEQYF
TGTGCCAGCAGCCGGAACAGGGGCCACGAGCAGTACTTC
>TRBJ2-4|TRBV27|NA|once
CASSSGQTLAKNIQYF
TGTGCCAGCAGTTCCGGACAAACACTAGCCAAAAACATTCAGTACTTC
>TRBJ1-1|TRBV30|NA|few
CACDPTDKLGTEAFF
TGTGCCTGTGATCCGACGGACAAGTTGGGCACTGAAGCTTTCTTT
>TRBJ2-3|TRBV7-3|TRBD2|NA
CASSPPSGSRNTQYF
TGTGCCAGCAGCCCCCCCAGCGGGAGTAGGAATACGCAGTATTTT